Listed here are 25 T cell receptor beta chains from one sample, sequenced in a study of regulatory T cells in long-lasting Graves disease. The TCR beta library used iRepertoire HTBI primers with Arm-PCR amplification of CDR3. TCRdb processed the multiplex PCR reads anew with MiXCR; each CDR3 protein has one entry. The sample consists of hundreds of thousands of distinct CDR3 sequences, 16% of them appearing once. Sample time point: newly diagnosed GD, antithyroid drugs for less than 3 months. The TCR library was prepared using RNA isolated from PBMCs. This sample was also put to use in a study of T cells in Graves' hyperthyroidism and ophthalmopathy.

The sample here was peripheral blood mononuclear cells (PBMCs), taken at new diagnosis, from a patient treated with antithyroid drugs. The receptors shown here come from a man aged 40-55 years with Graves disease.

About this clonotype itself: This may come from a read error, since a much larger clone is one base off. CDR3 DNA sequence: TGTGTCAGCAGCTTTTTACAGTTCGGCAATGAGCAGTTCTTC. It encodes CVSSFLQFGNEQFF. The genes are TRBV5-8 and TRBJ2-1, with unresolved D. This CDR3 contains 14 residues. From germline, CDR1 is SGHTS and CDR2 YDEGEE.

The V gene is TRBV18, the J gene TRBJ2-7; 7 bases match TRBD1. Germline values: CDR1 KGHSH, CDR2 LQKENI. Trimming took 3 bases from V and 0 from J; bases not matched to a gene: 8. This CDR3 has 16 amino acids. The CDR3 sequence is CASSPPRGISSYEQYF. The CDR3 DNA sequence: TGTGCCAGCTCACCCCCCAGGGGGATAAGCTCCTACGAGCAGTACTTC.

This clonotype has only a few counts. At one end the junction does not follow the germline gene, possibly because of a read error. The V and J genes are TRBV5-1 and TRBJ1-1, with D maybe TRBD1 (6 bases). Germline values: CDR1 SGHRS, CDR2 YFSETQ. The CDR3 has 14 amino acids. CDR3 loop: CASTLGAPRTEAFF. CDR3 sequence (DNA): TGCGCCAGCACCTTGGGGGCGCCGAGGACTGAAGCTTTCTTT.

V gene TRBV7-3 combines with J gene TRBJ1-5, with 8 bases identical to TRBD1. V lost 9 bases to trimming and J lost 1 base; unmatched junction nucleotides: 8. Per the germline V gene, CDR1 is SGHTA and CDR2 is FQGTGA. CDR3 length: 15 amino acids. The CDR3 DNA sequence: TGTGCCAGGGATCCAGGGGGCAAGAGCAATCAGCCCCAGCATTTT. The encoded protein is CARDPGGKSNQPQHF.

Turning to this clonotype: Since the CDR3 does not end with the conserved phenylalanine or tryptophan, this likely comes from a read error. This chain joins TRBV12-3 or TRBV12-4 and TRBJ1-5; a weak D match, TRBD1 (6 bases). V was pared by 3 bases and J by 7 bases, with 13 bases between. CDR3 size: 14 residues. The CDR3 DNA sequence: TGTGCCAGCAGTTTTGGACAGCGGGGACAGCCCCAGCATTCT. The encoded protein is CASSFGQRGQPQHS.

This clonotype was counted at least ten times. V usage is TRBV7-9 and J usage is TRBJ1-1, with no clear D. There are 15 residues in the CDR3. Germline V gene data show CDR1 as SEHNR and CDR2 as FQNEAQ (reference sequence). V was pared by 4 bases and J by 2 bases, with 14 bases between. CDR3 region: CASSSISGLNTEAFF. In nucleotides, the CDR3 is TGTGCCAGCAGCTCAATATCCGGACTTAACACTGAAGCTTTCTTT.

This clonotype was recorded many times. The chain employs TRBV7-2 and TRBJ1-6; TRBD1 matches 7 bases. Germline V gene data show CDR1 as SGHTA and CDR2 as FQGNSA. This CDR3 is built from 15 residues. V gave up 5 bases and J gave up 7 bases; unmatched junction bases: 8. The CDR3 loop is CASSAPDRANSPLHF. DNA of the CDR3: TGTGCCAGCAGCGCCCCCGACAGGGCGAATTCACCCCTCCACTTT.

This clonotype appeared many times. This chain connects TRBV20-1 to TRBJ2-7; tentative D call: TRBD2 (6 bases). Germline V lookup: CDR1 DFQATT, CDR2 SNEGSKA (reference sequence). Trimming took off 6 bases at V and 5 bases at J, with 20 bases between the two ends. CDR3 length: 14 amino acids. The CDR3 coding sequence is TGCAGTGCACGGTCGGCGGGGTCTTTCAACGAGCAGTACTTC. Residues: CSARSAGSFNEQYF.

The chain recombines TRBV28 with TRBJ1-1; TRBD1 aligns across 10 bases. Germline V CDR1 and CDR2: MDHEN, SYDVKM. V dropped 5 bases and J dropped 3; count of bases not matched to a gene: 6. The CDR3 extends over 15 amino acids. The CDR3, as DNA: TGTGCCAGCAGTCTCCGGACAGGGGGGGACACTGAAGCTTTCTTT. This gives the protein CASSLRTGGDTEAFF.

This clonotype was seen many times. V and J are TRBV6-1 and TRBJ1-5, with D hard to call. CDR3 size: 13 residues. Looked up from germline, CDR1 is MNHNS and CDR2 is SASEGT. Trimming shortened V by 0 bases and J by 5 bases, and 5 bases separated the two germline ends. The CDR3 bases are TGTGCCAGCAGTGAAGCGGGTGATCAGCCCCAGCATTTT. It is translated as CASSEAGDQPQHF.

The V gene is TRBV28, the J gene TRBJ1-5; 8 bases line up with TRBD1. This CDR3 comprises 15 residues. Per germline, CDR1 MDHEN and CDR2 SYDVKM. The trim removed 6 bases at V and 3 bases at J, leaving 7 bases unmatched. The CDR3 loop reads CASRLDRGNNQPQHF. DNA for the CDR3: TGTGCCAGCAGGCTTGACAGGGGAAACAATCAGCCCCAGCATTTT.

V usage is TRBV4-1 and J usage is TRBJ2-3; D is uncertain. The germline gives CDR1 MGHRA, CDR2 YSYEKL. Trimming stripped 3 bases from V and 0 bases from J, with 7 bases between. CDR3 length: 14 residues. The CDR3 reads CASSHPASTDTQYF. Here the CDR3 DNA reads TGCGCCAGCAGCCACCCGGCTAGCACAGATACGCAGTATTTT.

The J gene is TRBJ2-7, the V gene TRBV6-1; 12 bases agree with TRBD2. J gave up 3 bases and V 6 bases, and 3 bases lay outside the gene matches. Germline V CDR1 and CDR2: MNHNS, SASEGT. CDR3 length: 14 amino acids. The CDR3 spells CASRTSGSDYEQYF. The CDR3 region has the DNA TGTGCCAGCAGGACTAGCGGGAGTGACTACGAGCAGTACTTC.

On this clonotype: This likely traces to a read error, being one base from a far larger clone. V gene TRBV4-1 combines with J gene TRBJ2-4; TRBD1 might be the D (5 bases). The J call may be wrong; the DNA end is better matched by TRBJ2-7. Germline CDR1 MGHRA, CDR2 YSYEKL. The CDR3 is 14 amino acids. The CDR3 loop reads CASSPIGQGYEQYF. DNA for the CDR3: TGCGCCAGCAGCCCCATCGGACAAGGCTACGAGCAGTACTTC.

The sample holds one count of this clonotype. The chain has TRBV6-1 and TRBJ2-3; TRBD1 matches 9 bases. Germline trimming cut 4 bases from V and 5 bases from J; bases unmatched to any gene: 4. Germline loops: CDR1 MNHNS, CDR2 SASEGT. The CDR3 runs to 14 residues. For the CDR3, the DNA is TGTGCCAGCAGTGCCTCGGACAGGGGAGATACGCAGTATTTT. It is translated as CASSASDRGDTQYF.

This clonotype was counted many times. V gene TRBV9 combines with J gene TRBJ2-1, with 9 bases fitting TRBD1. Germline CDR1 SGDLS, CDR2 YYNGEE. This CDR3 has 15 amino acids. The V gene end was trimmed by 4 bases and the J gene end by 3 bases; junction bases not matched to a gene: 5. This CDR3 reads CASSPGQGIYNEQFF. In DNA, the CDR3 is TGTGCCAGCAGCCCGGGACAGGGTATCTACAATGAGCAGTTCTTC.

This clonotype turned up a few times. The chain is built from TRBV5-1 and TRBJ2-5; D gene ambiguous. Trimming removed 0 bases from V and 5 bases from J, with 11 bases in between. The CDR3 has 14 amino acids. Germline V gene lookup returns CDR1 SGHRS and CDR2 YFSETQ. The CDR3 nucleotides are TGCGCCAGCAGCTTGGCAGGTGCTCTTGAGACCCAGTACTTC. Translated: CASSLAGALETQYF.

With respect to this clonotype: A much larger clonotype is one base distant, so this may be a read error. V and J are TRBV6-1 and TRBJ2-7; D not certain. The germline V and J ends were trimmed by 8 bases and 3 bases, with 14 bases remaining between them. Germline CDR1 MNHNS, CDR2 SASEGT. This CDR3 spans 13 amino acids. CDR3 protein: CASCGRGFYEQYF. CDR3 in DNA: TGTGCCAGCTGTGGGCGCGGATTCTACGAGCAGTACTTC.

The CDR3 loop reads CASSLRGQYKNIQYF. For the CDR3, the DNA is TGCGCCAGCAGCTTGAGAGGACAGTACAAAAACATTCAGTACTTC. The chain carries TRBV5-1 and TRBJ2-4; tentative D call: TRBD1 (6 bases). Germline-derived CDR1 and CDR2 are SGHRS and YFSETQ. Trimming left V 1 base short and J 3 bases short, with 11 bases between. The CDR3 is 15 amino acids. Using reference TRBV5-1 and TRBJ2-4 for the parts outside the CDR3, the full variable domain is KAGVTQTPRYLIKTRGQQVTLSCSPISGHRSVSWYQQTPGQGLQFLFEYFSETQRNKGNFPGRFSGRQFSNSRSEMNVSTLELGDSALYLCASSLRGQYKNIQYFGAGTRLSVL.

This chain uses TRBV30 with TRBJ1-1; the D is unclear. V was cut by 3 bases and J by 0 bases, with 8 bases left in between. The CDR3 is made up of 13 amino acids. Germline V CDR1 and CDR2: GTSNPN, SVGIG (reference sequence). The CDR3 nucleotides read TGTGCCTGGAGGCCCGGGATGAACACTGAAGCTTTCTTT. Protein product: CAWRPGMNTEAFF. The whole variable domain, filled in from reference TRBV30 and TRBJ1-1, reads SQTIHQWPATLVQPVGSPLSLECTVEGTSNPNLYWYRQAAGRGLQLLFYSVGIGQISSEVPQNLSASRPQDRQFILSSKKLLLSDSGFYLCAWRPGMNTEAFFGQGTRLTVV.

This clonotype has more than one count but fewer than ten. The chain is built from TRBV27 and TRBJ1-2, with 10 bases that match TRBD1. The germline V gene has CDR1 MNHEY and CDR2 SMNVEV (reference sequence). CDR3 length: 17 residues. Germline trimming cut 6 bases from V and 6 bases from J; bases unmatched to any gene: 16. The CDR3 loop is CASSQEASGTGENGYTF. CDR3 DNA: TGTGCCAGCAGCCAGGAAGCCTCCGGGACAGGGGAAAATGGCTACACCTTC.

In this sample, this clonotype turned up a few times. The chain has TRBV14 and TRBJ2-1; D may be TRBD1 or TRBD2 (5 bases each). The V end lost 3 bases, the J end lost 2 bases, and 14 bases lay between the germline ends. The germline V gene encodes CDR1 SGHDN and CDR2 FVKESK. There are 16 residues in the CDR3. The DNA of the CDR3 is TGTGCCAGCAGCCAGACAGACTACAGAACCTACAATGAGCAGTTCTTC. Its protein product is CASSQTDYRTYNEQFF.

The chain carries TRBV6-2 or TRBV6-3 and TRBJ2-5; tentative D call: TRBD2 (7 bases). The CDR3 sequence is 17 residues long. Trimming removed 5 bases at V and 2 bases at J, with 21 bases between. From germline, CDR1 is MNHEY and CDR2 SVGEGT. The CDR3 region is CASSEGGAGLLQETQYF. The CDR3 coding sequence is TGTGCCAGCAGTGAAGGGGGAGCGGGGCTCCTTCAAGAGACCCAGTACTTC.

On this clonotype itself: Given a far larger clone just one base away, this is likely a sequencing read error. The chain uses TRBV27 and TRBJ2-7; 11 bases are a match to TRBD1. CDR3 length equals 15 residues. J lost 7 bases, V lost 3 bases, and 8 bases had no gene match. CDR1 and CDR2 from the germline V gene are MNHEY and SMNVEV (reference sequence). CDR3 loop: CASSLGGQGAREQYF. CDR3 bases: TGTGCCAGCAGTTTGGGTGGACAGGGGGCGCGGGAGCAGTACTTC.

This clonotype was detected many times. This sequence joins TRBV7-2 and TRBJ2-3; TRBD2 agrees at 7 bases. CDR1 is SGHTA and CDR2 is FQGNSA in the germline V gene. The CDR3 is 12 amino acids. V trimming: 3 bases; J trimming: 8 bases; junction bases outside the gene matches: 2. Written as DNA, the CDR3 is TGTGCCAGCAGCTTCCTAGCGGCTACGCAGTATTTT. The encoded protein is CASSFLAATQYF.